The rows below give T cell receptor beta chains drawn from one sample of a study of T cells in localized non-small cell lung cancer. Clones were read by immunoSEQ multiplex PCR, and TCRdb kept only the in-frame ones, dropping some. This table holds about 31,000 clones, approximately 88% found once. The sample here was peripheral blood mononuclear cells, taken before any cancer treatment. The receptors derive from a woman aged 35 to 75 with stage III lung adenocarcinoma. Both conserved end residues are part of each CDR3. Each record gives: D gene, J gene, clone size, V gene, CDR3 DNA, CDR3 protein. A D gene is named only where the DNA matches it firmly. Some rows mark clone size as missing; the rest say once, few, many or name a class of expanded clone.

TRBD1 TRBJ1-2 NA TRBV18 TGTGCCAGCTCACCGGCTCAGGGGGATGGCTACACCTTC CASSPAQGDGYTF
TRBD1 TRBJ2-7 NA TRBV5-6 TGTGCCAGCAGTCCCGGGACAGGGGCGCGGGAGCAGTACTTC CASSPGTGAREQYF
NA TRBJ2-4 NA TRBV6-5 TGTGCCAGCCCTCGTCAGCTAGCCAAAAACATTCAGTACTTC CASPRQLAKNIQYF
TRBD1 TRBJ2-1 once TRBV20-1 TGCAGTGCCCTGCGACAGGGGGAGCAGTTCTTC CSALRQGEQFF
NA TRBJ2-1 NA TRBV7-6 TGTGCCAGCAGCTTGGGAGGTGTCTCCTACAATGAGCAGTTCTTC CASSLGGVSYNEQFF
NA TRBJ2-3 few TRBV9 TGTGCCAGCAGCGTTAGCCTGGAGACAGATACGCAGTATTTT CASSVSLETDTQYF
NA TRBJ1-2 NA TRBV30 TGTGCCTGGAGTAAGGGAGGCTACACCTTC CAWSKGGYTF
NA TRBJ1-2 NA TRBV14 TGTGCCAGCAGCCAGATATTCCCATTCGGAGGTAACTATGGCTACACCTTC CASSQIFPFGGNYGYTF
NA TRBJ1-1 NA TRBV6-5 TGTGCCAGCAGTTCCCCGGCTTTCTTT CASSSPAFF
NA TRBJ1-2 NA TRBV6-5 TGTGCCAGCAGTTACTCGTTTCAGGGCGCCTATGGCTACACCTTC CASSYSFQGAYGYTF
TRBD2 TRBJ2-3 NA TRBV25-1 TGTGCCAGCAACCCCTGGGAGGCTAGCGGGGTCCTCACAGATACGCAGTATTTT CASNPWEASGVLTDTQYF
TRBD2 TRBJ2-5 NA TRBV5-1 TGCGCCAGCAGCCCGTTGACTAGCCGGGAGACCCAGTACTTC CASSPLTSRETQYF
TRBD2 TRBJ2-1 NA TRBV2 TGTGCCAGCAAGGAGGGTAGCGGGGGGCTCTGGGGGCAGTTCTTC CASKEGSGGLWGQFF
TRBD1 TRBJ1-1 NA TRBV7-2 TGTGCCAGCAGCCCCAACGGACAGGGTGGTGAAGCTTTCTTT CASSPNGQGGEAFF